The next 27 T cell receptor beta chains were all read from a single sample in a study of T cell repertoires in cytomegalovirus infection. TCRdb re-called the reads with MiXCR, one entry per CDR3 protein. Of some 180,000 distinct CDR3 sequences detected, approximately 9.7% appear once; the ten largest clones hold approximately 4.2%. Sequencing input: PBMCs. The receptor set was obtained from a human donor in good health (CMV status not recorded). Some clones in this sample may be carry-over from other donors' samples.

This clonotype was detected a few times. The rearrangement joins TRBV6-2 or TRBV6-3 to TRBJ2-5; a weak D match, TRBD2 (7 bases). V lost 6 bases and J lost 4, with 27 bases in between. The CDR3 runs 18 residues. Germline CDR1 reads MNHEY; CDR2 reads SVGEGT. The CDR3 loop reads CASRTPPGGRGGGETQYF. CDR3 coding DNA: TGTGCCAGCAGGACACCCCCGGGAGGTAGGGGAGGGGGAGAGACCCAGTACTTC.

This clonotype was recorded many times. The chain recombines TRBV7-2 with TRBJ1-5; unclear D gene. The CDR3 covers 14 residues. V dropped 4 bases and J dropped 6 bases, with 13 bases sitting between them. The V gene's germline CDR1 is SGHTA and CDR2 FQGNSA. CDR3: CASSYGRQGQPQHF. As DNA, the CDR3 is TGTGCCAGCAGCTACGGCCGCCAAGGTCAGCCCCAGCATTTT.

The table lists this clonotype with many counts. The chain is built from TRBV7-2 and TRBJ2-1; 10 bases are a match to TRBD1. There are 14 residues in the CDR3. With 6 bases clipped from V and 5 bases from J, the junction kept 4 bases outside the gene matches. Germline V gene lookup returns CDR1 SGHTA and CDR2 FQGNSA. In DNA, the CDR3 is TGTGCCAGCAGTTACGGGACAGGGGACAATGAGCAGTTCTTC. This translates into CASSYGTGDNEQFF.

This clonotype was seen only a few times. The J gene is TRBJ2-3, the V gene TRBV20-1; D unresolved. V gave up 0 bases and J gave up 2 bases, with 12 bases separating them. This CDR3 is 15 amino acids long. Germline CDR1 reads DFQATT; CDR2 reads SNEGSKA (reference sequence). The CDR3 coding sequence is TGCAGTGCTAGAGATAACGGAAAATACACAGATACGCAGTATTTT. Translation gives CSARDNGKYTDTQYF.

This clonotype was observed a few times. This chain links TRBV11-2 with TRBJ1-6; no definite D call. Germline V gene lookup returns CDR1 SGHAT and CDR2 FQNNGV. Trimming took 3 bases from V and 9 from J, leaving 12 bases between them. This CDR3 contains 14 residues. CDR3 sequence (DNA): TGTGCCAGCAGCTTGGGCGGTAGTGGTTCACCCCTCCACTTT. Residues: CASSLGGSGSPLHF.

This CDR3 reads CASSLYSGGAGIVTF. The DNA for the CDR3 is TGTGCCAGCAGTTTATATTCGGGGGGCGCGGGAATCGTCACCTTC. The chain carries TRBV27 and TRBJ1-2; TRBD1 might be the D (6 bases). The CDR3 spans 15 residues. The V end lost 1 base, the J end lost 13 bases, and 22 bases lay between the germline ends. Germline values: CDR1 MNHEY, CDR2 SMNVEV (reference sequence).

At least ten counts were recorded for this clonotype. This chain connects TRBV28 to TRBJ1-1, with a tentative D call TRBD1 (6 bases). This CDR3 contains 15 residues. Germline V gene lookup returns CDR1 MDHEN and CDR2 SYDVKM. V lost 6 bases to trimming and J lost 0 bases, with 14 bases between them. The CDR3 DNA reads TGTGCCAGCAGGGGGGGACACTTCATGAACACTGAAGCTTTCTTT. It translates to CASRGGHFMNTEAFF.

This clonotype was recorded at least ten times. The chain employs TRBV7-2 and TRBJ2-7; 10 nucleotides match TRBD2. Trimming removed 4 bases from V and 2 bases from J; junction bases left unmatched: 5. Germline V lookup: CDR1 SGHTA, CDR2 FQGNSA. CDR3 length equals 15 residues. CDR3: CASSSRTSGAYEQYF. In DNA, the CDR3 is TGTGCCAGCAGCTCGAGGACTAGCGGCGCCTACGAGCAGTACTTC.

This clonotype came up a few times. The rearrangement links TRBV20-1 to TRBJ2-5; D might be TRBD2 (5 bases). Deletions cut 6 bases from V and 6 bases from J, with 26 bases between. This CDR3 spans 16 amino acids. CDR1 and CDR2 from the germline V gene are DFQATT and SNEGSKA (reference sequence). In DNA, the CDR3 is TGCAGTGCCCAACGGGGTCCAACCCAAGCTCCAAAGACCCAGTACTTC. It specifies CSAQRGPTQAPKTQYF.

This clonotype was detected only a few times. The V and J genes are TRBV20-1 and TRBJ2-7, with D tentatively TRBD1 or TRBD2 (6 bases each). CDR3 size: 14 residues. CDR1 and CDR2 from the germline V gene are DFQATT and SNEGSKA (reference sequence). V was shortened by 6 bases and J by 5 bases, with 20 bases between the two germline ends. The CDR3 loop reads CSATPGVGTHEQYF. The CDR3 DNA reads TGCAGTGCAACCCCAGGGGTGGGGACTCACGAGCAGTACTTC.

This clonotype was recorded only once. One base away lies a much larger clone, so this may be a sequencing read error. This sequence joins TRBV6-1 and TRBJ1-6; no reliable D call. V lost 0 bases and J lost 6, with 9 bases in between. The CDR3 totals 15 residues. Germline-derived CDR1 and CDR2 are MNHNS and SASEGT. The CDR3, as DNA: TGTGCCAGCAGTGAAGCCTCGGTCCTTAATTCACCCCTCCACTTT. It is translated as CASSEASVLNSPLHF.

This clonotype was detected many times. The genes are TRBV7-2 and TRBJ1-2; D not resolved. Trimming pared 0 bases from V and 7 bases from J, leaving 18 bases between. Germline lookup yields CDR1 SGHTA and CDR2 FQGNSA. CDR3 length equals 16 residues. The CDR3 DNA reads TGTGCCAGCAGCTTAGCGCCGAGAGCCCAACGGTTTGGCTACACCTTC. As protein: CASSLAPRAQRFGYTF.

The chain joins TRBV24-1 to TRBJ2-1; D is perhaps TRBD2 (5 bases). V lost 7 bases and J lost 3, with 12 bases in between. The CDR3 spans 14 residues. Looked up from germline, CDR1 is KGHDR and CDR2 is SFDVKD. CDR3 residues: CATSTAEIYNEQFF. The CDR3 bases are TGTGCCACCAGCACAGCGGAAATCTACAATGAGCAGTTCTTC.

This clonotype was seen at least ten times. The chain combines TRBV29-1 with TRBJ2-5; 9 nucleotides align to TRBD1. Germline V CDR1 and CDR2: SQVTM, ANQGSEA. J gave up 4 bases and V 2 bases, and 8 bases lay outside the gene matches. CDR3 size: 15 residues. The CDR3 coding sequence is TGCAGCGTTGAACCAGACAGGGGGAGGTCAGAGACCCAGTACTTC. Amino acids: CSVEPDRGRSETQYF.

The chain employs TRBV7-8 and TRBJ2-4; 13 bases are shared with TRBD2. There are 18 residues in the CDR3. V shed 3 bases and J 0 bases; nucleotides not matched to a gene: 5. Germline CDR1 reads SGHVS; CDR2 reads FQNEAQ. CDR3 DNA: TGTGCCAGCAGCTTGCCGGGACTAGCGGGGCTAGCCAAAAACATTCAGTACTTC. Translation: CASSLPGLAGLAKNIQYF.

This clonotype was seen at least ten times. The chain links TRBV7-2 to TRBJ2-7; 12 bases align to TRBD2. J gave up 2 bases and V 4 bases, and 3 bases lay outside the gene matches. Germline CDR1 and CDR2: SGHTA and FQGNSA. This CDR3 contains 15 residues. CDR3 nucleotide sequence: TGTGCCAGCAGCTGGACTAGCGGGAAGGCCTACGAGCAGTACTTC. Encoded protein: CASSWTSGKAYEQYF.

This clonotype was detected only a few times. This chain connects TRBV20-1 to TRBJ1-5, with 7 positions matching TRBD1. The CDR3 is 14 amino acids. V lost 5 bases, J lost 3 bases, and 7 bases stayed unmatched. Germline CDR1 and CDR2: DFQATT and SNEGSKA (reference sequence). This chain's CDR3 is CSAFTGVSNQPQHF. The CDR3 nucleotides are TGCAGTGCTTTCACAGGGGTATCCAATCAGCCCCAGCATTTT.

This clonotype was detected ten times or more. The chain combines TRBV6-1 with TRBJ1-5, with D perhaps matching TRBD1 (5 bases). This CDR3 is 15 amino acids long. Germline CDR1 is MNHNS and CDR2 is SASEGT. V lost 0 bases and J lost 9, with 15 bases in between. DNA for the CDR3: TGTGCCAGCAGTGAAGCGCACAGGACACATACGCCCCAGCATTTT. Its translation is CASSEAHRTHTPQHF.

In this sample, this clonotype turned up a few times. The genes are TRBV11-2 and TRBJ2-7; no definite D call. The CDR3 covers 14 residues. Germline CDR1 SGHAT, CDR2 FQNNGV. V was pared by 1 base and J by 4 bases, with 11 bases between. The CDR3 DNA reads TGTGCCAGCAGCTTAGCAACGAAAGGTTACGAGCAGTACTTC. It codes for CASSLATKGYEQYF.

This clonotype was seen ten or more times. The V call is TRBV7-2, the J call TRBJ2-1, with D perhaps matching TRBD2 (6 bases). The CDR3 loop spans 14 amino acids. Trimming shortened V by 4 bases and J by 6 bases, and 13 bases separated the two germline ends. Germline CDR1 and CDR2: SGHTA and FQGNSA. CDR3 DNA: TGTGCCAGCAGCTGGGGGACTCCCTCCAATGAGCAGTTCTTC. Residues: CASSWGTPSNEQFF.

This clonotype was recorded at least ten times. The CDR3 DNA sequence: TGTGCCAGCTCTTCCACAGGGACAGGGGGTCCAGATACGCAGTATTTT. Residues: CASSSTGTGGPDTQYF. The chain combines TRBV18 with TRBJ2-3; 11 positions match TRBD1. The CDR3 has 16 residues. Germline V lookup: CDR1 KGHSH, CDR2 LQKENI. With V trimmed by 6 bases and J by 4 bases, 9 bases remained unmatched. Combining the CDR3 with reference TRBV18 and TRBJ2-3 gives the whole variable domain NAGVMQNPRHLVRRRGQEARLRCSPMKGHSHVYWYRQLPEEGLKFMVYLQKENIIDESGMPKERFSAEFPKEGPSILRIQQVVRGDSAAYFCASSSTGTGGPDTQYFGPGTRLTVL.

Only a few counts were recorded for this clonotype. This chain links TRBV5-4 with TRBJ2-5; D could derive from TRBD1 or TRBD2 (6 bases each). This CDR3 spans 14 amino acids. Trimming removed 5 bases from V and 4 bases from J, with 15 bases in between. Germline CDR1 reads SGHNT; CDR2 reads YYREEE (reference sequence). The CDR3: CASSWGQGGETQYF. The DNA of the CDR3 is TGTGCCAGCAGTTGGGGGCAGGGAGGAGAGACCCAGTACTTC.

The V gene is TRBV20-1, the J gene TRBJ2-5; weak D call: TRBD1 (6 bases). This CDR3 spans 14 amino acids. CDR1 is DFQATT, CDR2 SNEGSKA, per germline (reference sequence). V shed 0 bases and J shed 2 bases, with 10 bases lying between them. The CDR3 loop reads CSARDGGQQETQYF. In DNA form, the CDR3 reads TGCAGTGCTAGAGATGGGGGCCAACAAGAGACCCAGTACTTC.

This clonotype has at least ten counts. The rearrangement joins TRBV7-2 to TRBJ1-1; tentative D call: TRBD1 (5 bases). Germline CDR1 reads SGHTA; CDR2 reads FQGNSA. The germline V and J ends were trimmed by 5 bases and 2 bases, with 12 bases remaining between them. The CDR3 length is 14 residues. CDR3 region: CASSPRQPNTEAFF. The CDR3 DNA sequence: TGTGCCAGCAGCCCAAGACAGCCAAACACTGAAGCTTTCTTT.

This clonotype has at least ten counts. The CDR3, as DNA: TGTGCCAGCAGCTTAGGCGTAGCGGGTCTAACTGAAGCTTTCTTT. It yields the protein CASSLGVAGLTEAFF. This chain uses TRBV11-2 with TRBJ1-1; D uncertain. The V end lost 1 base, the J end lost 5 bases, and 14 bases lay between the germline ends. Germline CDR1 is SGHAT and CDR2 is FQNNGV. This CDR3 contains 15 residues.

There are many counts of this clonotype. The gene calls are TRBV5-6 and TRBJ2-7, with 7 nucleotides matching TRBD1. Germline CDR1 reads SGHDT; CDR2 reads YYEEEE. This CDR3 contains 16 residues. V trimming: 3 bases; J trimming: 1 base; junction bases outside the gene matches: 10. The CDR3 loop is CASSSFSGQLSYEQYF. The CDR3 bases are TGTGCCAGCAGCTCCTTCTCGGGACAGTTATCCTACGAGCAGTACTTC.

This clonotype was counted ten times or more. DNA of the CDR3: TGTGCCAGTAGTATACAGGGGGGAGCCTACGAGCAGTACTTC. It translates to CASSIQGGAYEQYF. The V gene is TRBV19, the J gene TRBJ2-7; D possibly corresponds to TRBD1 (7 bases). The V end was cut by 2 bases, the J end by 2 bases, with 10 bases between. Germline loops: CDR1 LNHDA, CDR2 SQIVND (reference sequence). The CDR3 spans 14 residues.